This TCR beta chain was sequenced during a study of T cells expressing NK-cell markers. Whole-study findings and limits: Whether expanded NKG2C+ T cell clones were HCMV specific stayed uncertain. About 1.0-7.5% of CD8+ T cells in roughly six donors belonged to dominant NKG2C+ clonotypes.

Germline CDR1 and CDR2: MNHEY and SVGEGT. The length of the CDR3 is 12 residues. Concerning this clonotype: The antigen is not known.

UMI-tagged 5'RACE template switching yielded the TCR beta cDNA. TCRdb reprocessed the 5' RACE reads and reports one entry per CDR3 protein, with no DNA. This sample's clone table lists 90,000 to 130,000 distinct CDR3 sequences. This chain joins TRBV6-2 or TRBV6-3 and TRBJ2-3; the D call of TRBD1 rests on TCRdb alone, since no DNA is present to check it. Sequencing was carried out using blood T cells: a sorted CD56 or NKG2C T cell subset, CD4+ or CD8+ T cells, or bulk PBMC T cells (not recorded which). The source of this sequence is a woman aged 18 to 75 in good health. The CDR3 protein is CASSPWGDTQYF.